This T cell receptor beta chain came from a study of T cell changes during pregnancy in multiple sclerosis. TCRdb's table, derived via immunoSEQ multiplex PCR, lists solely in-frame clones and lacks some. Seen here are around 40,000 clones, 89% observed once, and the top ten hold approximately 1.1%. This TCR came from a female donor with multiple sclerosis, enrolled in a pregnancy study. The source was CD4+ T cells from peripheral blood mononuclear cells, collected in the first trimester of pregnancy.

The CDR3 sequence is CASSREIADTQYF. The CDR3 coding sequence is TGTGCCAGCAGCCGCGAGATTGCAGATACGCAGTATTTT. This rearrangement joins TRBV7-8 to TRBJ2-3; D is unclear. V lost 5 bases to trimming and J lost 4 bases, with 10 bases between them. The germline gives CDR1 SGHVS, CDR2 FQNEAQ. The CDR3 runs 13 residues.